One and the same sample provided the 30 T cell receptor beta chains below, sequenced in a study of blood T cell repertoires in COVID-19. Sequencing used immunoSEQ multiplex PCR; TCRdb keeps in-frame clones, though not all of them. The sample lists some 87,000 clones, over 60% occurring once. Specimen: peripheral blood. These receptors were collected from a man aged 50-60 years who had recovered from COVID-19.

V usage is TRBV3-1 (or the pseudogene TRBV3-2) and J usage is TRBJ2-3; 9 bases are a match to TRBD1. V gave up 2 bases and J gave up 1 base; unmatched junction bases: 4. Germline V gives CDR1 LGHDT, CDR2 YNNKEL (reference sequence). The CDR3 contains 16 residues. The CDR3 here is CASSQKTGGRTDTQYF. For the CDR3, the DNA is TGTGCCAGCAGCCAAAAGACAGGGGGTCGCACAGATACGCAGTATTTT.

V and J are TRBV9 and TRBJ1-6; D may be TRBD1 (6 bases). The germline CDR1 and CDR2 sequences are SGDLS and YYNGEE. V lost 0 bases and J lost 10, with 8 bases in between. This CDR3 contains 13 residues. CDR3: CASSVEGQSPLHF. As DNA, the CDR3 is TGTGCCAGCAGCGTAGAGGGACAATCACCCCTCCACTTT.

The chain links TRBV4-1 to TRBJ2-1; 11 bases align to TRBD2. The junction had 4 bases not matched to a gene; V was cut back by 3 bases and J by 3 bases. This CDR3 spans 16 amino acids. CDR1 and CDR2 from the germline V gene are MGHRA and YSYEKL. The CDR3 DNA reads as TGCGCCAGCAGCCAGAACCTAGCGGGAGGCTACAATGAGCAGTTCTTC. Residues: CASSQNLAGGYNEQFF.

This clone appeared a single time. The chain has TRBV4-2 and TRBJ2-7; D gene unclear. Trimming removed 6 bases from V and 9 bases from J, with 15 bases in between. Germline CDR1 and CDR2: LGHNA and YNFKEQ. The CDR3 consists of 12 residues. CDR3 in amino acids: CASRSESEVQYF. The CDR3 bases are TGTGCCAGCAGGAGTGAGAGCGAGGTGCAGTACTTC.

In this sample, this clone turned up a few times. The chain has TRBV10-1 and TRBJ2-7; TRBD1 is a possible D gene (5 bases). V was shortened by 6 bases and J by 3 bases, with 9 bases between the two germline ends. The CDR3 runs to 12 residues. The V gene's germline CDR1 is WNHNN and CDR2 SYGVQD (reference sequence). CDR3 nucleotides: TGCGCCAGCAGATCGGACAACTACGAGCAGTACTTC. As protein: CASRSDNYEQYF.

This clone came up once. The chain couples TRBV10-3 to TRBJ2-3; TRBD1 aligns across 7 bases. Unmatched junction bases numbered 8, after V lost 6 bases and J lost 5 bases. The germline V gene encodes CDR1 ENHRY and CDR2 SYGVKD. This CDR3 contains 14 residues. CDR3 nucleotides: TGTGCCATCAGCCAGAAGGGGGCGGAAGATACGCAGTATTTT. Translation: CAISQKGAEDTQYF.

This sequence joins TRBV6-1 and TRBJ2-4; 14 bases match TRBD2. The CDR3 has 17 amino acids. Germline CDR1 reads MNHNS; CDR2 reads SASEGT. V gave up 2 bases and J gave up 6 bases; unmatched junction bases: 6. CDR3 nucleotide sequence: TGTGCCAGCAGTGAACTCCGACTAGCGGGGGGGGGAAACATTCAGTACTTC. Amino acid sequence: CASSELRLAGGGNIQYF.

This clone was detected only once. The chain has TRBV6-2 or TRBV6-3 and TRBJ2-1; D call uncertain. The germline V gene encodes CDR1 MNHEY and CDR2 SVGEGT. This CDR3 spans 13 amino acids. V shed 2 bases and J shed 3 bases, with 5 bases lying between them. Here the CDR3 reads CASSYDFYNEQFF. The DNA for the CDR3 is TGTGCCAGCAGTTACGACTTCTACAATGAGCAGTTCTTC.

The rearrangement uses TRBV20-1 and TRBJ2-1; no clear D. The V gene lost 3 bases and the J gene lost 4 bases, with 7 bases spanning the gap. The CDR3 runs 12 residues. Germline CDR1 is DFQATT and CDR2 is SNEGSKA (reference sequence). The CDR3 DNA follows: TGCAGTGCTAGTGAGTTATACAATGAGCAGTTCTTC. Translated: CSASELYNEQFF.

The table lists this clone with a count of one. The rearrangement uses TRBV7-9 and TRBJ2-6; tentatively, D is TRBD2 (5 bases). The CDR3 is 14 residues long. V dropped 3 bases and J dropped 2 bases, with 5 bases sitting between them. Per the germline V gene, CDR1 is SEHNR and CDR2 is FQNEAQ (reference sequence). The CDR3 is CASSLRAGANVLTF. The CDR3 DNA reads TGTGCCAGCAGCTTGAGGGCTGGGGCCAACGTCCTGACTTTC.

The rearrangement uses TRBV28 and TRBJ2-5; possible D gene TRBD2, 6 bases. Germline assignment: CDR1 MDHEN and CDR2 SYDVKM. This CDR3 has 15 residues. V dropped 6 bases and J dropped 3 bases, with 17 bases sitting between them. CDR3 protein: CASRWGGDIKETQYF. CDR3 DNA: TGTGCCAGCAGATGGGGAGGAGATATCAAAGAGACCCAGTACTTC.

V and J are TRBV7-2 and TRBJ1-5; weak D call: TRBD1 (5 bases). The length of the CDR3 is 14 residues. V was pared by 5 bases and J by 6 bases, with 14 bases between. CDR1 is SGHTA and CDR2 is FQGNSA in the germline V gene. The CDR3 DNA is TGTGCCAGCAGCCCCCAGCCTCAGGGTCAGCCCCAGCATTTT. Translating gives CASSPQPQGQPQHF.

The chain couples TRBV5-1 to TRBJ1-1; 7 bases fit TRBD1. After removal of 4 bases from V and 6 bases from J, the junction contained 6 bases not matched to a gene. The CDR3 spans 13 residues. Germline CDR1 is SGHRS and CDR2 is YFSETQ. The CDR3 sequence: CASSPRTGAEAFF. The CDR3 DNA reads TGCGCCAGCAGCCCTCGGACAGGAGCTGAAGCTTTCTTT.

This clone was seen a handful of times. The rearrangement uses TRBV7-2 and TRBJ2-2; TRBD2 aligns across 16 bases. Germline loops: CDR1 SGHTA, CDR2 FQGNSA. V gave up 5 bases and J gave up 4 bases; unmatched junction bases: 7. The CDR3 runs to 18 residues. The CDR3 bases are TGTGCCAGCAGCCTGGGACTAGCGGGAGGGGTACGCACCGGGGAGCTGTTTTTT. Translation gives CASSLGLAGGVRTGELFF.

The chain uses TRBV27 and TRBJ1-4; D unresolved. Germline CDR1 reads MNHEY; CDR2 reads SMNVEV (reference sequence). Trimming shortened V by 6 bases and J by 0 bases, and 5 bases separated the two germline ends. The CDR3 length is 13 residues. CDR3: CASSFATNEKLFF. The CDR3 nucleotides read TGTGCCAGCAGCTTTGCAACTAATGAAAAACTGTTTTTT.

The V call is TRBV18, the J call TRBJ2-4, with 8 bases identical to TRBD1. Germline V gene sequence: CDR1 KGHSH, CDR2 LQKENI. V lost 3 bases and J lost 5; bases outside the gene matches: 0. This CDR3 has 13 amino acids. CDR3 protein: CASSPGQENIQYF. CDR3 sequence (DNA): TGTGCCAGCTCACCGGGACAGGAAAACATTCAGTACTTC.

The chain carries TRBV10-3 and TRBJ2-6, with D possibly being TRBD2 (5 bases). Trimming took 5 bases from V and 1 from J, leaving 15 bases between them. The CDR3 is made up of 17 amino acids. Germline CDR1 and CDR2: ENHRY and SYGVKD. CDR3 in amino acids: CAISTNLGGSGANVLTF. DNA of the CDR3: TGTGCCATCAGTACCAATTTAGGCGGGTCTGGGGCCAACGTCCTGACTTTC.

This chain links TRBV5-1 with TRBJ2-3, with TRBD2 matching 16 bases. The V and J ends lost 4 bases and 4 bases, in that order; junction bases with no gene match: 12. This CDR3 is 19 amino acids long. The germline V gene encodes CDR1 SGHRS and CDR2 YFSETQ. Here the CDR3 reads CASSPKPGTSGRAPDTQYF. The CDR3 DNA sequence: TGCGCCAGCAGCCCCAAACCCGGGACTAGCGGGAGGGCCCCAGATACGCAGTATTTT.

This rearrangement joins TRBV15 to TRBJ2-3; D is unclear. In germline, CDR1 is LNHNV, CDR2 YYDKDF (reference sequence). The V and J ends lost 0 bases and 5 bases respectively, with 15 bases between them. The CDR3 sequence is 16 residues long. The CDR3 DNA reads as TGTGCCACCAGCAGAGATCGAGGCCTAACCCAAGATACGCAGTATTTT. Protein: CATSRDRGLTQDTQYF. Complete variable domain (other parts from reference TRBV15 and TRBJ2-3): DAMVIQNPRYQVTQFGKPVTLSCSQTLNHNVMYWYQQKSSQAPKLLFHYYDKDFNNEADTPDNFQSRRPNTSFCFLDIRSPGLGDTAMYLCATSRDRGLTQDTQYFGPGTRLTVL.

This clone was detected a few times. CDR3 in DNA: TGTGCCAGCTCACCGGACAGAAACTATGGCTACACCTTC. This sequence encodes CASSPDRNYGYTF. This rearrangement joins TRBV18 to TRBJ1-2; TRBD1 is a possible D gene (6 bases). CDR1 and CDR2 from the germline V gene are KGHSH and LQKENI. V lost 3 bases and J 2 bases, leaving 7 bases between the germline ends. CDR3 length: 13 residues.

The chain has TRBV5-1 and TRBJ1-2; D perhaps matches TRBD1 (6 bases). In germline, CDR1 is SGHRS, CDR2 YFSETQ. The CDR3 sequence is 13 residues long. The V gene lost 4 bases and the J gene lost 2 bases, with 9 bases spanning the gap. The CDR3 loop reads CASSPTGNYGYTF. The CDR3 DNA reads as TGCGCCAGCAGCCCGACAGGAAACTATGGCTACACCTTC.

In its sample, this clone was seen a few times. The rearrangement links TRBV29-1 to TRBJ2-1; TRBD2 aligns across 10 bases. Trimming at V came to 4 bases and at J to 13 bases, leaving 13 bases not matched to a gene. Per the germline V gene, CDR1 is SQVTM and CDR2 is ANQGSEA. There are 14 residues in the CDR3. The CDR3 region is CSVAASGSRGSQFF. CDR3 nucleotides: TGCAGCGTTGCCGCTAGCGGGAGCCGCGGTAGTCAGTTCTTC.

The rearrangement links TRBV5-1 to TRBJ2-7, with 10 nucleotides matching TRBD2. V lost 3 bases, J lost 6 bases, and 0 bases stayed unmatched. The CDR3 loop spans 12 amino acids. Germline V CDR1 and CDR2: SGHRS, YFSETQ. In DNA, the CDR3 is TGCGCCAGCAGCTGGACTAGCGGCGAGCAGTACTTC. Protein sequence: CASSWTSGEQYF.

V is TRBV3-1 (or the pseudogene TRBV3-2) and J is TRBJ2-2; D perhaps matches TRBD2 (6 bases). The germline V gene encodes CDR1 LGHDT and CDR2 YNNKEL (reference sequence). The CDR3 runs 14 residues. V lost 3 bases to trimming and J lost 7 bases, with 12 bases between them. This CDR3 reads CASSHAGGNGELFF. The CDR3 DNA is TGTGCCAGCAGCCATGCTGGCGGGAACGGGGAGCTGTTTTTT.

The J gene is TRBJ1-5, the V gene TRBV21-1; TRBD1, the D gene given by the table, was not confirmed from the DNA. TRBV21-1 is noted as a pseudogene. CDR3 size: 18 residues. The CDR3 DNA follows: TGTGCCAGCAGCTTGACAGGTTCAGGGCCTAGTGACAATCAGCCCCAGCATTTT. It is translated as CASSLTGSGPSDNQPQHF.

The chain is built from TRBV7-2 and TRBJ1-2, with D possibly being TRBD1 (6 bases). Germline V gene sequence: CDR1 SGHTA, CDR2 FQGNSA. Trimming took off 5 bases at V and 5 bases at J, with 15 bases between the two ends. The CDR3 is 14 amino acids. The CDR3 loop reads CASSPPQGWYGYTF. The CDR3, as DNA: TGTGCCAGCAGCCCCCCACAGGGATGGTATGGCTACACCTTC.

The chain carries TRBV6-5 and TRBJ1-2; a possible D gene is TRBD1 (5 bases). The CDR3 runs to 15 residues. Deletions cut 7 bases from V and 7 bases from J, with 22 bases between. Germline V lookup: CDR1 MNHEY, CDR2 SVGAGI. In DNA form, the CDR3 reads TGTGCCAGCATTGGGGGAGATGGGAGGTATGGTGGCTACACCTTC. It specifies CASIGGDGRYGGYTF.

V is TRBV28 and J is TRBJ2-1, with 7 bases that match TRBD1. This CDR3 has 14 residues. Germline CDR1 MDHEN, CDR2 SYDVKM. J gave up 6 bases and V 6 bases, and 8 bases lay outside the gene matches. CDR3 DNA sequence: TGTGCCAGCAGCCAAAGACAGGGTGGCAATGAGCAGTTCTTC. Its protein product is CASSQRQGGNEQFF.

V usage is TRBV16 and J usage is TRBJ2-7; D unresolved. V gave up 4 bases and J gave up 1 base, with 11 bases separating them. Germline CDR1 reads KGHSY; CDR2 reads FQNENV. The CDR3 is 14 residues long. CDR3 loop: CASSPVATSYEQYF. The CDR3 DNA follows: TGTGCCAGCAGCCCGGTCGCGACATCCTACGAGCAGTACTTC.

V and J are TRBV5-1 and TRBJ1-1; D unresolved. The CDR3 loop spans 15 amino acids. V was pared by 0 bases and J by 0 bases, with 9 bases between. Looked up from germline, CDR1 is SGHRS and CDR2 is YFSETQ. In nucleotides, the CDR3 is TGCGCCAGCAGCTTGGATGTGGGCCTGAACACTGAAGCTTTCTTT. Amino acid sequence: CASSLDVGLNTEAFF.